In this sample, the clone carrying this TCR beta chain turned up once. The data were obtained in a study of blood T cell repertoires in COVID-19. Methods used by the authors: Counts of nucleated cells, estimated from reference gene primer amplification, were obtained. Profiled with immunoSEQ multiplex PCR; TCRdb holds only in-frame clones, not every one. V and J calls plus clone size are reproduced from that table; the DNA served to infer D and trimming. The table includes 83,000 or so clones, around nine tenths detected once. CDR3 length equals 11 residues. The germline gives CDR1 LGHNT, CDR2 FRNRAP. V lost 7 bases and J lost 5, with 7 bases in between.

This chain links TRBV12-5 with TRBJ2-3; D not certain. The sequence was collected from a man aged 80 or over with active or convalescent COVID-19. The sample comprised peripheral blood. The CDR3 reads CASAHQDTQYF. The CDR3 nucleotides read TGTGCTAGTGCCCATCAAGATACGCAGTATTTT.